One and the same sample provided the 21 T cell receptor beta chains below, sequenced in a study of blood T cell repertoires in COVID-19. Measured with immunoSEQ multiplex PCR; TCRdb has only the in-frame clones, and not every one. Here the sample spans 150,000 to 180,000 clones, about four fifths being singletons. Material: peripheral blood. All receptors come from a man aged 55 to 69 with acute or convalescent COVID-19.

The chain combines TRBV7-9 with TRBJ2-3; 9 bases are shared with TRBD1. This CDR3 region has 13 residues. Germline trimming cut 0 bases from V and 10 bases from J; bases unmatched to any gene: 2. Germline CDR1 is SEHNR and CDR2 is FQNEAQ (reference sequence). The CDR3: CASSLAGQGAQYF. The CDR3 DNA reads TGTGCCAGCAGCTTAGCGGGACAGGGCGCGCAGTATTTT.

This clone was counted between two and nine times. The chain combines TRBV6-6 with TRBJ2-5; 7 nucleotides match TRBD1. Germline V gene sequence: CDR1 MNHNY, CDR2 SVGAGI (reference sequence). This CDR3 comprises 16 residues. V shed 6 bases, J shed 1 base, and the junction held 11 bases outside the gene matches. The CDR3: CASSPTGSRGQETQYF. In DNA, the CDR3 is TGTGCCAGCAGCCCGACAGGGAGCAGGGGCCAAGAGACCCAGTACTTC.

V and J are TRBV28 and TRBJ2-1, with 11 nucleotides matching TRBD2. This CDR3 spans 16 amino acids. Germline V gene lookup returns CDR1 MDHEN and CDR2 SYDVKM. Germline trimming cut 6 bases from V and 6 bases from J; bases unmatched to any gene: 10. CDR3 region: CASSRPGTSGGNEQFF. The CDR3 nucleotides are TGTGCCAGCAGCCGCCCCGGGACTAGCGGCGGCAATGAGCAGTTCTTC.

This clone was seen only a few times. The gene calls are TRBV19 and TRBJ1-5; possibly TRBD1 for D (5 bases). Trimming removed 7 bases at V and 2 bases at J, with 21 bases between. CDR1 and CDR2 (germline): LNHDA, SQIVND (reference sequence). The CDR3 has 17 residues. The CDR3 DNA reads TGTGCCAGTACCCCTAGCGGGGGACGGATTGGCAATCAGCCCCAGCATTTT. Protein sequence: CASTPSGGRIGNQPQHF. Based on the CDR3 plus reference TRBV19 and TRBJ1-5, the full variable domain is DGGITQSPKYLFRKEGQNVTLSCEQNLNHDAMYWYRQDPGQGLRLIYYSQIVNDFQKGDIAEGYSVSREKKESFPLTVTSAQKNPTAFYLCASTPSGGRIGNQPQHFGDGTRLSIL.

This sequence joins TRBV5-8 and TRBJ2-3; maybe TRBD1 (6 bases). This CDR3 has 15 amino acids. V gave up 3 bases and J gave up 3 bases, with 14 bases separating them. Germline V gene sequence: CDR1 SGHTS, CDR2 YDEGEE. CDR3 loop: CASSSSDRLTDTQYF. The CDR3 DNA sequence: TGTGCCAGCAGCTCTAGTGACAGGTTAACAGATACGCAGTATTTT.

The CDR3 sequence: CASRTGGVTEAFF. The CDR3 region has the DNA TGTGCCAGCAGGACAGGGGGAGTAACTGAAGCTTTCTTT. The chain has TRBV12-3 or TRBV12-4 and TRBJ1-1; 9 nucleotides match TRBD1. The CDR3 is 13 residues long. V was clipped by 6 bases and J by 5 bases; unmatched bases: 4.

The chain recombines TRBV3-1 (or the pseudogene TRBV3-2) with TRBJ2-2; 14 positions match TRBD2. This CDR3 is 16 amino acids long. The germline CDR1 and CDR2 sequences are LGHDT and YNNKEL (reference sequence). V was pared by 4 bases and J by 7 bases, with 5 bases of the junction left unmatched. In DNA form, the CDR3 reads TGTGCCAGCAGCCCTTCGGGACTAGCGGGAGTCGGGGAGCTGTTTTTT. Translating gives CASSPSGLAGVGELFF.

V and J are TRBV4-3 and TRBJ1-6, with 7 bases lining up with TRBD1. With 4 bases clipped from V and 11 bases from J, the junction kept 14 bases outside the gene matches. Per germline, CDR1 LGHNA and CDR2 YSLEER. This CDR3 region has 16 residues. CDR3 coding DNA: TGCGCCAGCAGCCTGAGTTGGGGGACAGCCTTGGCACCCCTCCACTTT. The encoded protein is CASSLSWGTALAPLHF.

The chain combines TRBV19 with TRBJ2-1; a possible D gene is TRBD2 (5 bases). The V end was cut by 3 bases, the J end by 5 bases, with 14 bases between. Germline CDR1 is LNHDA and CDR2 is SQIVND (reference sequence). The CDR3 sequence is 15 residues long. The CDR3 protein is CASSILLAKNNEQFF. Here the CDR3 DNA reads TGTGCCAGTAGTATTCTTCTAGCAAAAAACAATGAGCAGTTCTTC.

The rearrangement links TRBV10-3 to TRBJ1-4; 9 bases agree with TRBD1. CDR1 ENHRY and CDR2 SYGVKD come from the germline V gene. CDR3 length equals 15 residues. The V and J ends lost 6 bases and 5 bases, in that order; junction bases with no gene match: 7. CDR3: CAISDPGTGNEKLFF. In DNA, the CDR3 is TGTGCCATCAGCGATCCCGGGACAGGGAATGAAAAACTGTTTTTT.

The gene calls are TRBV5-8 and TRBJ2-1; 9 nucleotides agree with TRBD1. Losses at the gene ends were 3 bases for V and 11 bases for J; bases not matched to a gene: 15. The CDR3 runs to 16 residues. In germline, CDR1 is SGHTS, CDR2 YDEGEE. The CDR3 coding sequence is TGTGCCAGCAGCTACTCGACAGGGGGGAGTCCCGCGCAGCAGTTCTTC. Its translation is CASSYSTGGSPAQQFF.

The genes are TRBV9 and TRBJ1-1, with a tentative D call TRBD1 (6 bases). With 0 bases removed from V and 0 bases from J, the gap between germline ends came to 18 bases. The CDR3 length is 18 residues. Germline V CDR1 and CDR2: SGDLS, YYNGEE. The CDR3 region is CASSVEVKGVFMNTEAFF. CDR3 DNA sequence: TGTGCCAGCAGCGTAGAGGTAAAGGGGGTTTTCATGAACACTGAAGCTTTCTTT.

The gene calls are TRBV24-1 and TRBJ2-7, with TRBD2 matching over 8 bases. Germline V gives CDR1 KGHDR, CDR2 SFDVKD. The V gene end was trimmed by 6 bases and the J gene end by 2 bases; junction bases not matched to a gene: 5. The CDR3 contains 14 residues. The CDR3 reads CATSSGTRPYEQYF. The CDR3 region has the DNA TGTGCCACCAGTTCTGGGACTAGGCCCTACGAGCAGTACTTC.

V gene TRBV20-1 combines with J gene TRBJ2-1; D unclear. This CDR3 comprises 14 residues. Germline V gene sequence: CDR1 DFQATT, CDR2 SNEGSKA (reference sequence). V was clipped by 3 bases and J by 1 base, with 10 bases between them. The CDR3 here is CSASPSSSYNEQFF. The CDR3 region has the DNA TGCAGTGCTAGTCCTAGTAGTTCCTACAATGAGCAGTTCTTC.

V is TRBV27 and J is TRBJ2-7; 8 bases align to TRBD1. Germline assignment: CDR1 MNHEY and CDR2 SMNVEV (reference sequence). V dropped 1 base and J dropped 5; count of bases not matched to a gene: 10. The CDR3 loop spans 16 amino acids. The CDR3 spells CASSLLGQGPSDEQYF. The DNA of the CDR3 is TGTGCCAGCAGTTTATTAGGACAGGGCCCCTCAGACGAGCAGTACTTC.

V and J are TRBV24-1 and TRBJ1-2; 8 bases fit TRBD1. This CDR3 region has 15 residues. V gave up 3 bases and J gave up 7 bases; unmatched junction bases: 9. CDR1 is KGHDR and CDR2 is SFDVKD in the germline V gene. The DNA for the CDR3 is TGTGCCACCAGTGATCCCGGACAGGGCTTTGCTGGCTACACCTTC. Translation gives CATSDPGQGFAGYTF.

The rearrangement uses TRBV29-1 and TRBJ1-2; possibly TRBD1 for D (5 bases). Germline assignment: CDR1 SQVTM and CDR2 ANQGSEA. Trimming removed 0 bases from V and 4 bases from J, with 12 bases in between. The CDR3 totals 14 residues. This chain's CDR3 is CSVEEVPGGYGYTF. CDR3 bases: TGCAGCGTTGAAGAGGTCCCCGGGGGCTATGGCTACACCTTC.

The chain carries TRBV9 and TRBJ2-1; 8 bases agree with TRBD1. CDR1 and CDR2 from the germline V gene are SGDLS and YYNGEE. CDR3 size: 15 residues. J was trimmed by 6 bases and V by 1 base; bases with no gene match: 6. This CDR3 is CASSVQGALGNEQFF. As DNA, the CDR3 is TGTGCCAGCAGCGTACAGGGGGCCTTGGGCAATGAGCAGTTCTTC.

The J gene is TRBJ2-5, the V gene TRBV7-2; 10 nucleotides line up with TRBD2. V lost 7 bases, J lost 2 bases, and 7 bases stayed unmatched. The CDR3 totals 15 residues. The germline CDR1 and CDR2 sequences are SGHTA and FQGNSA. CDR3 sequence (DNA): TGTGCCAGCAAGAAACTAGCGGGATATCAAGAGACCCAGTACTTC. This encodes CASKKLAGYQETQYF.

This clone turned up a few times. V usage is TRBV29-1 and J usage is TRBJ1-4, with D possibly being TRBD1 (5 bases). Deletions cut 7 bases from V and 8 bases from J, with 11 bases between. The CDR3 runs 11 residues. Germline values: CDR1 SQVTM, CDR2 ANQGSEA. In DNA form, the CDR3 reads TGCAGCGGCGGGACTAGGGAAAAACTGTTTTTT. Translated: CSGGTREKLFF.

This chain uses TRBV4-3 with TRBJ1-2; D may be TRBD1 (6 bases). CDR3 length: 16 amino acids. From germline, CDR1 is LGHNA and CDR2 YSLEER. Deletions cut 0 bases from V and 5 bases from J, with 16 bases between. The CDR3 spells CASSQEGGGRGYGYTF. The CDR3 nucleotides read TGCGCCAGCAGCCAAGAAGGGGGGGGCCGGGGATATGGCTACACCTTC.